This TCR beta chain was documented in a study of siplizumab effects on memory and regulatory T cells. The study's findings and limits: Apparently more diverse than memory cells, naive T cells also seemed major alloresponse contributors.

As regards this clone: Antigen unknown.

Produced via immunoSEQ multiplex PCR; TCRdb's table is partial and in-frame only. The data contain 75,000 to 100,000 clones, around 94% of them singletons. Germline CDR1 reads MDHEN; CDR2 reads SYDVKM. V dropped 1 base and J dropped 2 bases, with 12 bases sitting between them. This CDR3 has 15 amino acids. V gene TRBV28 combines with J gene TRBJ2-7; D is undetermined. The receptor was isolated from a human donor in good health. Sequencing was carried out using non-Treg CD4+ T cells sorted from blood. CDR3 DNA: TGTGCCAGCAGTTTATCTCGAGGCGGAACCTACGAGCAGTACTTC. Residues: CASSLSRGGTYEQYF.